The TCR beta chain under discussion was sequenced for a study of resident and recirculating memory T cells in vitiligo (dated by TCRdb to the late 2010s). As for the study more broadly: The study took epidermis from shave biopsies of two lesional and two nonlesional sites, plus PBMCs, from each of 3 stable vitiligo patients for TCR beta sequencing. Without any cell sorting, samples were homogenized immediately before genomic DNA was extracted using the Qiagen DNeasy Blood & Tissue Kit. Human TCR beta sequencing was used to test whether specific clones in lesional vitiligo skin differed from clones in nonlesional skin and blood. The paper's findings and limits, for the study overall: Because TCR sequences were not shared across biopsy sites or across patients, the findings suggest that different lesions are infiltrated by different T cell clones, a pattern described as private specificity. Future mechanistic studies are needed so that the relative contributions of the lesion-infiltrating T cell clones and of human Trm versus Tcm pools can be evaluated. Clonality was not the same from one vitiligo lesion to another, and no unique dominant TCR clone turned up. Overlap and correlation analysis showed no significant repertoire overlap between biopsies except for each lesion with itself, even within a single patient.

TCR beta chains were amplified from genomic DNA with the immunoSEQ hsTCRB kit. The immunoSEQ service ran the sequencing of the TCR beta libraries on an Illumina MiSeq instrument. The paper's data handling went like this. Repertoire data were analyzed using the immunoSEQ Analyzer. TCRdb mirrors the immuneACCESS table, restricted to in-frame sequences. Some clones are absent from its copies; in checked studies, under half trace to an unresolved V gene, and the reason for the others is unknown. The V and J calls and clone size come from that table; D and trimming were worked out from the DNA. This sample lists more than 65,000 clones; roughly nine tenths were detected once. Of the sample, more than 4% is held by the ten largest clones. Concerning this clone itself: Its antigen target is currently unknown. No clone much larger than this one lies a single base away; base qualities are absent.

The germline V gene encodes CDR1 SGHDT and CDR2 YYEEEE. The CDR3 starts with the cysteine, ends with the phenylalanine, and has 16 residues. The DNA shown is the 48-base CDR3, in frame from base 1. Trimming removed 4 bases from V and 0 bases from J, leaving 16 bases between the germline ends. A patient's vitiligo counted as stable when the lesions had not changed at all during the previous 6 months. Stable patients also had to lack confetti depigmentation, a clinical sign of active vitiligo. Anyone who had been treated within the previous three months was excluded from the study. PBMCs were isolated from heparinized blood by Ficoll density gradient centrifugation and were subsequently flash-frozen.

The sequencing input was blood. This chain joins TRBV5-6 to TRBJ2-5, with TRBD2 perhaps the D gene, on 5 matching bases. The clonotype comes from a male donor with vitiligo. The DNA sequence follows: TGTGCCAGCAGCGCGGGCTTTATCGATTACCAAGAGACCCAGTACTTC. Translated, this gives CASSAGFIDYQETQYF.